Listed below are T cell receptor beta chains from one sample, sequenced in a study of cytomegalovirus exposure and HLA in healthy donors. The data were produced by immunoSEQ multiplex PCR, yet TCRdb's version contains in-frame clones alone and is incomplete. Among 100,000 to 150,000 clones listed, about 84% were seen once. Sequences were obtained from PBMCs. These receptors were obtained from a man aged 18 to 35 in good health and CMV-seropositive. Each CDR3 is given with its conserved first and last residue. The order of the fields is clone size, J gene, D gene, V gene, CDR3 protein. The D gene is left open where the match is weak. Part of the rows lack a size; the others show once, few, many or a class for expanded clones.

abundance: NA; j_gene: TRBJ2-1; d_gene: TRBD2; v_gene: TRBV13; CDR3aa: CASSPISGGGYNEQFF
abundance: few; j_gene: TRBJ2-7; d_gene: TRBD2; v_gene: TRBV4-1; CDR3aa: CASSQDEMASGISYEQYF
abundance: NA; j_gene: TRBJ2-2; d_gene: NA; v_gene: TRBV7-8; CDR3aa: CASSGPGEANTGELFF
abundance: NA; j_gene: TRBJ2-1; d_gene: TRBD1; v_gene: TRBV5-1; CDR3aa: CASRDSRLDNEQFF
abundance: NA; j_gene: TRBJ2-1; d_gene: NA; v_gene: TRBV7-2; CDR3aa: CVSSSLYNEQFF
abundance: NA; j_gene: TRBJ2-7; d_gene: TRBD2; v_gene: TRBV7-6; CDR3aa: CASSPSPDGTSGYEQYF
abundance: NA; j_gene: TRBJ1-1; d_gene: NA; v_gene: TRBV6-1; CDR3aa: CASSETDQGIRYTEAFF
abundance: NA; j_gene: TRBJ1-2; d_gene: NA; v_gene: TRBV30; CDR3aa: CAWSVRRQPEWGYTF
abundance: NA; j_gene: TRBJ2-7; d_gene: NA; v_gene: TRBV5-5; CDR3aa: CASSWEVASYEQYF
abundance: NA; j_gene: TRBJ2-3; d_gene: NA; v_gene: TRBV4-1; CDR3aa: CASSQEKTAASTDTQYF
abundance: NA; j_gene: TRBJ2-7; d_gene: TRBD2; v_gene: TRBV9; CDR3aa: CASSVGQAGTEQYF
abundance: NA; j_gene: TRBJ2-3; d_gene: TRBD2; v_gene: TRBV9; CDR3aa: CASSGLAGGPDTQYF